The 22 T cell receptor beta chains below all came from one sample that was sequenced in a study of blood T cell repertoires in COVID-19. Clones were sequenced by immunoSEQ multiplex PCR, and TCRdb holds only the in-frame ones, with some missing. The sample has over 150,000 clones; 80% are singletons. The specimen was PBMCs or T cells enriched from blood (not recorded which). These TCRs come from a woman aged 55-69 years who had recovered from COVID-19.

This chain links TRBV4-1 with TRBJ1-2, with 7 positions matching TRBD1. The V and J ends lost 0 bases and 2 bases, in that order; junction bases with no gene match: 0. Per the germline V gene, CDR1 is MGHRA and CDR2 is YSYEKL. The CDR3 runs to 14 residues. Written as DNA, the CDR3 is TGCGCCAGCAGCCAAGAGGACAGGAACTATGGCTACACCTTC. Its translation is CASSQEDRNYGYTF.

The chain has TRBV19 and TRBJ2-1; 7 bases fit TRBD2. The germline V gene encodes CDR1 LNHDA and CDR2 SQIVND (reference sequence). V lost 3 bases and J lost 2; bases outside the gene matches: 4. The CDR3 loop spans 15 amino acids. The DNA of the CDR3 is TGTGCCAGTAGTATCAGCCTAGCGGCCTACAATGAGCAGTTCTTC. Protein sequence: CASSISLAAYNEQFF. The entire variable domain, with the rest obtained from reference TRBV19 and TRBJ2-1, is as follows: DGGITQSPKYLFRKEGQNVTLSCEQNLNHDAMYWYRQDPGQGLRLIYYSQIVNDFQKGDIAEGYSVSREKKESFPLTVTSAQKNPTAFYLCASSISLAAYNEQFFGPGTRLTVL.

The chain employs TRBV9 and TRBJ2-3, with 7 positions matching TRBD2. J gave up 1 base and V 4 bases, and 9 bases lay outside the gene matches. The CDR3 is 16 residues long. Germline V lookup: CDR1 SGDLS, CDR2 YYNGEE. CDR3 in amino acids: CASSLIREDRTDTQYF. In DNA, the CDR3 is TGTGCCAGCAGCCTCATACGGGAGGATCGCACAGATACGCAGTATTTT.

V and J are TRBV3-1 (or the pseudogene TRBV3-2) and TRBJ2-3; D is possibly TRBD2 (6 bases). The ends were cut back, 0 bases at V and 7 bases at J, with 17 bases in the middle. This CDR3 comprises 16 residues. The germline V gene has CDR1 LGHDT and CDR2 YNNKEL (reference sequence). The CDR3 nucleotides read TGTGCCAGCAGCCAAGATATAGGGAGGCCGACCAATACGCAGTATTTT. This codes for CASSQDIGRPTNTQYF.

In DNA, the CDR3 is TGCGCCAGCAGAGAGACTAGCGGGGGGGCCTACAATGAGCAGTTCTTC. Translation gives CASRETSGGAYNEQFF. The chain couples TRBV5-1 to TRBJ2-1, with TRBD2 identical over 14 bases. J was trimmed by 2 bases and V by 5 bases; bases with no gene match: 3. Germline CDR1 reads SGHRS; CDR2 reads YFSETQ. The CDR3 spans 16 residues.

This clone was found a few times. The chain couples TRBV14 to TRBJ1-4, with 9 bases that match TRBD1. The germline CDR1 and CDR2 sequences are SGHDN and FVKESK. Trimming cost V 6 bases and J 7 bases; bases outside gene matches: 6. The CDR3 length is 14 residues. Here the CDR3 reads CASRQQGAGEKLFF. The CDR3 nucleotides read TGTGCCAGCAGACAACAGGGGGCCGGTGAAAAACTGTTTTTT.

This clone was picked up a small number of times. V and J are TRBV6-5 and TRBJ1-1; maybe TRBD1 (6 bases). Trimming took off 6 bases at V and 4 bases at J, with 12 bases between the two ends. Germline lookup yields CDR1 MNHEY and CDR2 SVGAGI. This CDR3 contains 13 residues. This CDR3 reads CASSGGPGTEAFF. The CDR3 bases are TGTGCCAGCAGCGGGGGGCCGGGCACTGAAGCTTTCTTT.

The J gene is TRBJ2-7, the V gene TRBV5-4; maybe TRBD2 (6 bases). Germline loops: CDR1 SGHNT, CDR2 YYREEE (reference sequence). Trimming left V 0 bases short and J 5 bases short, with 15 bases between. This CDR3 is 15 amino acids long. The CDR3, as DNA: TGTGCCAGCAGCTTGGTGCGGGGCTCCGGGGACGAGCAGTACTTC. Its protein is CASSLVRGSGDEQYF.

The chain uses TRBV5-1 and TRBJ2-5, with a possible D match to TRBD1 (6 bases). CDR1 is SGHRS and CDR2 is YFSETQ in the germline V gene. The CDR3 totals 13 residues. V dropped 0 bases and J dropped 5 bases, with 8 bases sitting between them. CDR3: CASSLGGLETQYF. The CDR3 coding sequence is TGCGCCAGCAGCTTGGGGGGGCTGGAGACCCAGTACTTC.

The chain employs TRBV9 and TRBJ2-2; 10 bases map to TRBD2. The ends lost 3 bases at V and 4 bases at J; junction bases unmatched: 3. Germline lookup yields CDR1 SGDLS and CDR2 YYNGEE. The CDR3 sequence is 15 residues long. CDR3 sequence reads: CASSARTSGTGELFF. Written as DNA, the CDR3 is TGTGCCAGCAGCGCCCGGACTAGCGGCACCGGGGAGCTGTTTTTT.

The chain combines TRBV3-1 (or the pseudogene TRBV3-2) with TRBJ1-2, with D unresolved. The germline gives CDR1 LGHDT, CDR2 YNNKEL (reference sequence). This CDR3 contains 18 residues. Trimming removed 0 bases from V and 2 bases from J, with 19 bases in between. CDR3 sequence reads: CASSQDTRTEYLNYGYTF. DNA of the CDR3: TGTGCCAGCAGCCAAGATACTAGGACTGAATATTTAAACTATGGCTACACCTTC.

J is TRBJ1-6 and V is TRBV27; 11 positions match TRBD1. V dropped 4 bases and J dropped 0; count of bases not matched to a gene: 2. CDR3 size: 17 residues. The germline V gene encodes CDR1 MNHEY and CDR2 SMNVEV (reference sequence). CDR3 loop: CASSWTGGNSYNSPLHF. In DNA form, the CDR3 reads TGTGCCAGCAGTTGGACAGGGGGCAACTCCTATAATTCACCCCTCCACTTT.

The chain joins TRBV11-2 to TRBJ1-5, with D hard to call. The CDR3 covers 13 residues. Germline CDR1 is SGHAT and CDR2 is FQNNGV. Trimming pared 5 bases from V and 8 bases from J, leaving 13 bases between. CDR3 region: CASSIKPEEPQHF. The CDR3 coding sequence is TGTGCCAGCAGCATAAAACCAGAGGAGCCCCAGCATTTT.

This rearrangement joins TRBV4-1 to TRBJ1-1; TRBD1 matches 11 bases. Germline CDR1 is MGHRA and CDR2 is YSYEKL. With 4 bases clipped from V and 1 base from J, the junction kept 5 bases outside the gene matches. The CDR3 runs 16 residues. The CDR3 reads CASSRGQGGRNTEAFF. CDR3 sequence (DNA): TGCGCCAGCAGCCGGGGACAGGGGGGTCGGAACACTGAAGCTTTCTTT.

The V call is TRBV24-1, the J call TRBJ1-2, with a weak D call TRBD1 (6 bases). The germline V gene has CDR1 KGHDR and CDR2 SFDVKD. Deletions cut 3 bases from V and 4 bases from J, with 14 bases between. This CDR3 is built from 15 residues. This chain's CDR3 is CATSDQQGSFYGYTF. In nucleotides, the CDR3 is TGTGCCACCAGTGATCAACAGGGAAGCTTCTATGGCTACACCTTC.

This clone was seen once. The chain links TRBV11-2 to TRBJ2-7; a possible D gene is TRBD1 (6 bases). The CDR3 totals 15 residues. Per germline, CDR1 SGHAT and CDR2 FQNNGV. Trimming cost V 2 bases and J 1 base, with 12 bases left between them. The CDR3 spells CASSLTSGVSYEQYF. CDR3 DNA sequence: TGTGCCAGCAGCTTAACGTCAGGGGTATCCTACGAGCAGTACTTC.

The chain combines TRBV15 with TRBJ2-1; no reliable D call. This CDR3 region has 10 residues. The germline V and J ends were trimmed by 3 bases and 9 bases, with 3 bases remaining between them. The V gene's germline CDR1 is LNHNV and CDR2 YYDKDF (reference sequence). The CDR3 region is CATSSIEQFF. The DNA of the CDR3 is TGTGCCACCAGCAGTATTGAGCAGTTCTTC.

This clone was counted once. The rearrangement links TRBV11-2 to TRBJ2-7, with a possible D match to TRBD2 (6 bases). V lost 8 bases to trimming and J lost 7 bases, with 12 bases between them. CDR1 is SGHAT, CDR2 FQNNGV, per germline. CDR3 length: 11 residues. Here the CDR3 reads CASRRAREQYF. CDR3 DNA sequence: TGTGCCAGCCGGAGGGCCCGGGAGCAGTACTTC.

The J gene is TRBJ2-3, the V gene TRBV18, with TRBD2 matching 11 bases. The CDR3 sequence is 17 residues long. V lost 3 bases and J lost 1; bases outside the gene matches: 6. The germline gives CDR1 KGHSH, CDR2 LQKENI. CDR3 region: CASSPVAGGPGTDTQYF. The CDR3 nucleotides are TGTGCCAGCTCACCCGTAGCGGGGGGGCCTGGCACAGATACGCAGTATTTT. The whole variable domain, filled in from reference TRBV18 and TRBJ2-3, reads NAGVMQNPRHLVRRRGQEARLRCSPMKGHSHVYWYRQLPEEGLKFMVYLQKENIIDESGMPKERFSAEFPKEGPSILRIQQVVRGDSAAYFCASSPVAGGPGTDTQYFGPGTRLTVL.

V and J are TRBV9 and TRBJ1-3, with D maybe TRBD1 (5 bases). Looked up from germline, CDR1 is SGDLS and CDR2 is YYNGEE. The CDR3 runs 15 residues. Trimming took off 1 base at V and 4 bases at J, with 12 bases between the two ends. CDR3 bases: TGTGCCAGCAGCGTAATTGGGGCTGGGGGAAACACCATATATTTT. Amino acids: CASSVIGAGGNTIYF.

Regarding this clone: The same CDR3 can be traced to other DNA sequences in this sample. The gene calls are TRBV10-3 and TRBJ1-2; D unclear. Trimming took 6 bases from V and 4 from J, leaving 12 bases between them. This CDR3 spans 13 amino acids. The germline V gene has CDR1 ENHRY and CDR2 SYGVKD. The CDR3 here is CAISVSPRYGYTF. The CDR3 nucleotides are TGTGCCATCAGCGTTTCCCCCCGCTATGGCTACACCTTC.

The chain employs TRBV2 and TRBJ2-7; D may be TRBD2 (5 bases). Germline loops: CDR1 SNHLY, CDR2 FYNNEI. The CDR3 is made up of 16 amino acids. V lost 3 bases and J lost 3, with 18 bases in between. The CDR3 DNA is TGTGCCAGCAGTGACCCAGCCCGGGATCTAAACTACGAGCAGTACTTC. It specifies CASSDPARDLNYEQYF.